Shown below are 10 T cell receptor beta chains from a single sample sequenced in a study of identical twins. TCRdb re-called the 5' RACE reads through MiXCR, storing one row per CDR3 protein. The sample includes hundreds of thousands of distinct CDR3 sequences, 20% to 25% of them seen just once. These data also featured in a second study, about T cells expressing NK-cell markers.

The specimen was CD4+ T cells sorted from blood. Receptor source: a woman aged 18-30 years in good health.

This clonotype has only a few counts. V usage is TRBV3-1 and J usage is TRBJ2-7, with 7 bases lining up with TRBD1. Germline V gene sequence: CDR1 LGHDT, CDR2 YNNKEL (reference sequence). This CDR3 is 14 amino acids long. The V and J ends lost 1 base and 3 bases, in that order; junction bases with no gene match: 3. In nucleotides, the CDR3 is TGTGCCAGCAGCCAAGGTTACAGGGGCTACGAGCAGTACTTC. Its protein product is CASSQGYRGYEQYF.

The chain recombines TRBV5-1 with TRBJ2-7; weak D call: TRBD2 (6 bases). V was clipped by 4 bases and J by 3 bases, with 11 bases between them. The CDR3 extends over 13 amino acids. Germline V gives CDR1 SGHRS, CDR2 YFSETQ. CDR3 residues: CASSSGGDYEQYF. CDR3 DNA: TGCGCCAGCAGCAGCGGAGGGGACTACGAGCAGTACTTC. Based on the CDR3 plus reference TRBV5-1 and TRBJ2-7, the full variable domain is KAGVTQTPRYLIKTRGQQVTLSCSPISGHRSVSWYQQTPGQGLQFLFEYFSETQRNKGNFPGRFSGRQFSNSRSEMNVSTLELGDSALYLCASSSGGDYEQYFGPGTRLTVT.

This clonotype was counted a few times. The rearrangement joins TRBV24-1 to TRBJ2-2, with D unclear. Trimming pared 5 bases from V and 4 bases from J, leaving 7 bases between. Germline assignment: CDR1 KGHDR and CDR2 SFDVKD. The CDR3 sequence is 13 residues long. The DNA of the CDR3 is TGTGCCACCAGTGGGGGATCCACCGGGGAGCTGTTTTTT. Protein: CATSGGSTGELFF.

The chain recombines TRBV6-5 with TRBJ1-6, with 9 bases identical to TRBD1. Per germline, CDR1 MNHEY and CDR2 SVGAGI. V gave up 2 bases and J gave up 7 bases; unmatched junction bases: 9. This CDR3 spans 17 amino acids. The CDR3 nucleotides are TGTGCCAGCAGTTACACGTTTTCCGGGACAGGGAATTCACCCCTCCACTTT. Translation gives CASSYTFSGTGNSPLHF.

This clonotype was counted a few times. The chain carries TRBV7-3 and TRBJ2-2, with D unresolved. The CDR3 is made up of 13 amino acids. Germline V gene sequence: CDR1 SGHTA, CDR2 FQGTGA. V was cut by 5 bases and J by 7 bases, with 11 bases left in between. The CDR3: CASSPLPLGELFF. The DNA for the CDR3 is TGTGCCAGCAGCCCACTTCCGCTCGGGGAGCTGTTTTTT.

This clonotype was recorded a few times. This chain's CDR3 is CASTPRGAHTDTQYF. CDR3 in DNA: TGTGCCAGCACCCCGCGGGGGGCCCACACAGATACGCAGTATTTT. This sequence joins TRBV19 and TRBJ2-3; 8 positions match TRBD2. Germline trimming cut 9 bases from V and 2 bases from J; bases unmatched to any gene: 10. This CDR3 contains 15 residues. CDR1 is LNHDA and CDR2 is SQIVND in the germline V gene (reference sequence).

This sequence joins TRBV5-8 and TRBJ1-4; 8 bases are a match to TRBD1. CDR1 SGHTS and CDR2 YDEGEE come from the germline V gene. The CDR3 consists of 17 residues. V lost 4 bases and J lost 0; bases outside the gene matches: 8. This CDR3 is CASSPGQGSATNEKLFF. The CDR3 DNA reads TGTGCCAGCAGCCCCGGACAGGGATCTGCAACTAATGAAAAACTGTTTTTT.

In its sample, this clonotype was seen a few times. The chain uses TRBV5-6 and TRBJ2-1; D gene ambiguous. The germline gives CDR1 SGHDT, CDR2 YYEEEE. The CDR3 extends over 14 amino acids. V was clipped by 1 base and J by 8 bases, with 13 bases between them. CDR3 loop: CASSLRGPPYEQFF. CDR3 in DNA: TGTGCCAGCAGCTTGCGAGGACCTCCATATGAGCAGTTCTTC.

This clonotype was seen a handful of times. The V and J genes are TRBV10-3 and TRBJ2-5, with TRBD2 matching 7 bases. Unmatched junction bases numbered 3, after V lost 4 bases and J lost 4 bases. The CDR3 totals 13 residues. The germline gives CDR1 ENHRY, CDR2 SYGVKD. CDR3 protein: CAISGGGRETQYF. CDR3 coding DNA: TGTGCCATCAGTGGGGGGGGTCGAGAGACCCAGTACTTC.

This clonotype came up a few times. The V gene is TRBV20-1, the J gene TRBJ1-1; D might be TRBD1 (5 bases). The germline gives CDR1 DFQATT, CDR2 SNEGSKA (reference sequence). This CDR3 is built from 15 residues. V dropped 2 bases and J dropped 2 bases, with 15 bases sitting between them. The CDR3 reads CSARSVGGRNTEAFF. DNA of the CDR3: TGCAGTGCTAGAAGTGTCGGGGGAAGAAACACTGAAGCTTTCTTT.